This T cell receptor (beta chain) was identified in a study of T cell changes during pregnancy in multiple sclerosis. Data came from immunoSEQ multiplex PCR; TCRdb stores just in-frame clones and leaves some out. The sample shows 35,000 to 45,000 clones, approximately 91% of them seen only once. The length of the CDR3 is 14 residues. From germline, CDR1 is SGHNT and CDR2 YYREEE (reference sequence). The V gene end was trimmed by 4 bases and the J gene end by 2 bases; junction bases not matched to a gene: 4. This clonotype was obtained from a female donor with multiple sclerosis, enrolled in a pregnancy study. The genes are TRBV5-4 and TRBJ2-3; 7 bases are shared with TRBD2. The sequencing here drew on CD8+ T cells from peripheral blood mononuclear cells, taken in the first trimester of pregnancy. CDR3 sequence reads: CASSPTSVTDTQYF. The CDR3 bases are TGTGCCAGCAGCCCTACTAGCGTCACAGATACGCAGTATTTT.